Presented here are 32 T cell receptor beta chains from one specimen sequenced in a study of blood T cell repertoires in COVID-19. The assay was immunoSEQ multiplex PCR, and TCRdb's table has in-frame clones only and misses some. The table includes 450,000 or so clones, roughly 88% detected once. The sample consisted of PBMCs or T cells enriched from blood (not recorded which). These receptors were obtained from a man younger than 35 who had recovered from COVID-19.

The CDR3 region has the DNA TGTGCCAGTAGCACCCAGATGAGGGAGGGACAGCCCCAGCATTTT. Translation: CASSTQMREGQPQHF. The V and J genes are TRBV19 and TRBJ1-5; no clear D gene. This CDR3 has 15 residues. The V end was cut by 6 bases, the J end by 7 bases, with 19 bases between. CDR1 and CDR2 from the germline V gene are LNHDA and SQIVND (reference sequence).

This chain joins TRBV6-1 and TRBJ2-7; 7 bases match TRBD1. In germline, CDR1 is MNHNS, CDR2 SASEGT. V shed 4 bases and J 1 base; nucleotides not matched to a gene: 10. The CDR3 covers 16 residues. The CDR3 loop reads CASSGLKQGLSYEQYF. DNA for the CDR3: TGTGCCAGCAGTGGACTAAAACAGGGGTTATCCTACGAGCAGTACTTC.

The J gene is TRBJ2-1, the V gene TRBV10-2, with TRBD2 as a possible D gene (6 bases). The CDR3 is 14 residues long. Germline V gene data show CDR1 as WSHSY and CDR2 as SAAADI. Between the trimmed V and J ends, which lost 7 bases and 3 bases, there was a span of 13 bases. Here the CDR3 reads CASKWAGNYNEQFF. The CDR3 nucleotides are TGCGCCAGCAAATGGGCGGGAAACTACAATGAGCAGTTCTTC.

The rearrangement links TRBV5-1 to TRBJ1-2, with 8 bases matching TRBD1. Germline V gene lookup returns CDR1 SGHRS and CDR2 YFSETQ. J lost 5 bases, V lost 0 bases, and 6 bases had no gene match. The CDR3 consists of 15 residues. This CDR3 is CASSLGGRGQYGYTF. The CDR3 coding sequence is TGCGCCAGCAGCTTGGGAGGCAGGGGGCAATATGGCTACACCTTC.

The chain has TRBV10-1 and TRBJ1-3, with 9 positions matching TRBD1. Looked up from germline, CDR1 is WNHNN and CDR2 is SYGVQD (reference sequence). V trimming: 5 bases; J trimming: 4 bases; junction bases outside the gene matches: 9. The CDR3 totals 16 residues. CDR3 DNA: TGCGCCAGCAGTTATGGACAGGGGCTGCCCGGAAACACCATATATTTT. It encodes CASSYGQGLPGNTIYF.

The chain employs TRBV28 and TRBJ1-2; weak D call: TRBD1 (6 bases). The V gene's germline CDR1 is MDHEN and CDR2 SYDVKM. CDR3 length: 14 amino acids. V lost 7 bases and J lost 6, with 18 bases in between. In DNA form, the CDR3 reads TGTGCCAGCACCCAAACAGGGCCCTCTCATGGCTACACCTTC. Translated: CASTQTGPSHGYTF.

This sequence joins TRBV5-1 and TRBJ2-5, with a tentative D call TRBD1 (6 bases). From germline, CDR1 is SGHRS and CDR2 YFSETQ. V lost 0 bases to trimming and J lost 5 bases, with 14 bases between them. This CDR3 region has 15 residues. CDR3 residues: CASSLGSGDGETQYF. The CDR3 bases are TGCGCCAGCAGCTTGGGCTCAGGGGATGGGGAGACCCAGTACTTC.

This clone showed up just a few times. This sample includes further DNA sequences coding for the same CDR3. V is TRBV11-2 and J is TRBJ2-7, with D possibly TRBD1 on 6 matching bases. From germline, CDR1 is SGHAT and CDR2 FQNNGV. Trimming shortened V by 4 bases and J by 3 bases, and 13 bases separated the two germline ends. The CDR3 loop spans 14 amino acids. CDR3 sequence: CASSSDRLGYEQYF. The CDR3 nucleotides are TGTGCCAGCAGCTCCGACAGGTTAGGCTACGAGCAGTACTTC.

The chain recombines TRBV2 with TRBJ1-5, with 8 bases aligning to TRBD1. Looked up from germline, CDR1 is SNHLY and CDR2 is FYNNEI. J lost 4 bases, V lost 3 bases, and 2 bases had no gene match. The CDR3 runs 14 residues. The CDR3 reads CASSEYRGNQPQHF. In DNA, the CDR3 is TGTGCCAGCAGTGAGTACAGGGGGAATCAGCCCCAGCATTTT.

A single count supports this clone. The chain carries TRBV12-3 or TRBV12-4 and TRBJ1-1, with D hard to call. CDR3 size: 12 residues. V was pared by 6 bases and J by 5 bases, with 10 bases between. CDR3 loop: CASSPGATEAFF. The CDR3 region has the DNA TGTGCCAGCAGCCCCGGTGCTACTGAAGCTTTCTTT.

J is TRBJ1-1 and V is TRBV23-1; tentatively, D is TRBD1 (6 bases). TRBV23-1 is an ORF; its function is uncertain. The germline V and J ends were trimmed by 1 base and 0 bases, with 12 bases remaining between them. The CDR3 length is 16 residues. The CDR3 DNA reads TGCGCCAGCAGTCAATGCGGGCAGGGGATGAACACTGAAGCTTTCTTT. Translating it yields CASSQCGQGMNTEAFF.

The gene calls are TRBV18 and TRBJ2-5; 10 bases match TRBD2. V was pared by 1 base and J by 2 bases, with 1 base of the junction left unmatched. CDR3 length: 15 residues. CDR1 KGHSH and CDR2 LQKENI come from the germline V gene. The CDR3 protein is CASSPQREGQETQYF. The CDR3 nucleotides are TGTGCCAGCTCACCACAGCGGGAGGGACAAGAGACCCAGTACTTC.

The chain has TRBV19 and TRBJ1-2; D is perhaps TRBD1 (5 bases). The CDR3 has 18 residues. The V end was cut by 0 bases, the J end by 4 bases, with 21 bases between. Germline lookup yields CDR1 LNHDA and CDR2 SQIVND (reference sequence). CDR3 sequence reads: CASSIDPSRGYQGYGYTF. The CDR3 region has the DNA TGTGCCAGTAGTATAGACCCTTCGCGGGGTTATCAGGGCTATGGCTACACCTTC. The whole variable domain, remainder taken from reference TRBV19 and TRBJ1-2, is DGGITQSPKYLFRKEGQNVTLSCEQNLNHDAMYWYRQDPGQGLRLIYYSQIVNDFQKGDIAEGYSVSREKKESFPLTVTSAQKNPTAFYLCASSIDPSRGYQGYGYTFGSGTRLTVV.

Only one count was recorded for this clone. The CDR3, as DNA: TGTGCCAGTAGTACCTACGGGAACCCCTACGAGCAGTACTTC. Translating it yields CASSTYGNPYEQYF. The rearrangement links TRBV19 to TRBJ2-7, with D possibly being TRBD2 (5 bases). CDR3 length: 14 residues. V was trimmed by 4 bases and J by 2 bases, leaving 12 bases between them. Germline assignment: CDR1 LNHDA and CDR2 SQIVND (reference sequence).

V and J are TRBV29-1 and TRBJ2-5; a possible D gene is TRBD2 (6 bases). The germline V gene encodes CDR1 SQVTM and CDR2 ANQGSEA. This CDR3 has 12 residues. In DNA, the CDR3 is TGCAGTGCCAGTAGCGGTGGATCGACCCAGTACTTC. This translates into CSASSGGSTQYF. Full variable domain (missing parts from reference TRBV29-1 and TRBJ2-5): SAVISQKPSRDICQRGTSLTIQCQVDSQVTMMFWYRQQPGQSLTLIATANQGSEATYESGFVIDKFPISRPNLTFSTLTVSNMSPEDSSIYLCSASSGGSTQYFGPGTRLLVL.

The chain couples TRBV28 to TRBJ2-2; weak D call: TRBD2 (6 bases). The CDR3 runs 16 residues. The germline V and J ends were trimmed by 6 bases and 5 bases, with 19 bases remaining between them. CDR1 is MDHEN and CDR2 is SYDVKM in the germline V gene. The DNA for the CDR3 is TGTGCCAGCAGCTTCCTAGGGGACTCCCCGACCGGGGAGCTGTTTTTT. As protein: CASSFLGDSPTGELFF. Supplemented by reference TRBV28 and TRBJ2-2, the full variable domain reads DVKVTQSSRYLVKRTGEKVFLECVQDMDHENMFWYRQDPGLGLRLIYFSYDVKMKEKGDIPEGYSVSREKKERFSLILESASTNQTSMYLCASSFLGDSPTGELFFGEGSRLTVL.

The chain combines TRBV28 with TRBJ2-3; 14 positions agree with TRBD2. Losses at the gene ends were 3 bases for V and 1 base for J; bases not matched to a gene: 9. Germline V gives CDR1 MDHEN, CDR2 SYDVKM. The CDR3 is 19 residues long. The CDR3 loop is CASSFTRLAGGPGTDTQYF. DNA for the CDR3: TGTGCCAGCAGTTTTACCCGACTAGCGGGAGGGCCGGGCACAGATACGCAGTATTTT.

The chain links TRBV3-1 (or the pseudogene TRBV3-2) to TRBJ2-1; TRBD2 matches at 10 bases. CDR3 length: 16 residues. V lost 4 bases and J lost 6; bases outside the gene matches: 9. CDR1 is LGHDT, CDR2 YNNKEL, per germline (reference sequence). The CDR3 nucleotides read TGTGCCAGCAGCCCCGGAATAGCGGGGGGAGGCAATGAGCAGTTCTTC. Amino acid sequence: CASSPGIAGGGNEQFF.

The chain couples TRBV12-3 or TRBV12-4 to TRBJ2-1, with no clear D. The CDR3 is made up of 11 amino acids. V lost 6 bases and J lost 7, with 7 bases in between. CDR3 sequence (DNA): TGTGCCAGCAGCTTACAGAATGAGCAGTTCTTC. Protein sequence: CASSLQNEQFF.

The chain couples TRBV6-5 to TRBJ1-1; 8 bases agree with TRBD1. This CDR3 comprises 15 residues. The germline V gene encodes CDR1 MNHEY and CDR2 SVGAGI. V was pared by 4 bases and J by 7 bases, with 11 bases of the junction left unmatched. CDR3 amino acids: CASSFRAGGSGEAFF. Written as DNA, the CDR3 is TGTGCCAGCAGTTTCAGAGCAGGGGGCTCGGGTGAAGCTTTCTTT.

The rearrangement joins TRBV5-6 to TRBJ1-3; D gene unclear. The V end was cut by 0 bases, the J end by 4 bases, with 14 bases between. This CDR3 has 16 amino acids. The germline gives CDR1 SGHDT, CDR2 YYEEEE. The CDR3 region has the DNA TGTGCCAGCAGCTTGGAACTCAGGCTGTCAGGAAACACCATATATTTT. Its protein is CASSLELRLSGNTIYF.

This clone was seen a handful of times. The chain recombines TRBV12-3 or TRBV12-4 with TRBJ2-1; weak D call: TRBD2 (6 bases). This CDR3 spans 13 amino acids. The V end lost 5 bases, the J end lost 6 bases, and 11 bases lay between the germline ends. The CDR3 spells CASSLGLSNEQFF. DNA for the CDR3: TGTGCCAGCAGTCTGGGACTTAGCAATGAGCAGTTCTTC.

The chain recombines TRBV18 with TRBJ1-2; 9 bases fit TRBD1. V dropped 2 bases and J dropped 14; count of bases not matched to a gene: 9. This CDR3 spans 13 amino acids. Germline CDR1 KGHSH, CDR2 LQKENI. CDR3 DNA: TGTGCCAGCTCACCATCGGGACAGGGAATGAGTACCTTC. This sequence encodes CASSPSGQGMSTF. The whole variable domain, filled in from reference TRBV18 and TRBJ1-2, reads NAGVMQNPRHLVRRRGQEARLRCSPMKGHSHVYWYRQLPEEGLKFMVYLQKENIIDESGMPKERFSAEFPKEGPSILRIQQVVRGDSAAYFCASSPSGQGMSTFGSGTRLTVV.

J is TRBJ2-7 and V is TRBV10-3, with TRBD1 as a possible D gene (5 bases). The V gene's germline CDR1 is ENHRY and CDR2 SYGVKD. This CDR3 spans 14 amino acids. Trimming took off 4 bases at V and 2 bases at J, with 12 bases between the two ends. The CDR3 nucleotides read TGTGCCATCAGTGGTACGGCAGGGACCTACGAGCAGTACTTC. It specifies CAISGTAGTYEQYF.

This chain connects TRBV9 to TRBJ2-1; the D is unclear. V was pared by 3 bases and J by 1 base, with 14 bases between. The length of the CDR3 is 16 residues. Germline V gene lookup returns CDR1 SGDLS and CDR2 YYNGEE. The CDR3 nucleotides read TGTGCCAGCAGCGGTTTTCGAGCCGAGTCCTACAATGAGCAGTTCTTC. Translating gives CASSGFRAESYNEQFF.

The chain uses TRBV21-1 and TRBJ1-5. TRBV21-1 is described as a pseudogene. The CDR3 runs to 14 residues. The CDR3 sequence: CASRRGGGYQPQHF. CDR3 in DNA: TGTGCCAGCAGGCGCGGCGGGGGTTATCAGCCCCAGCATTTT.

The J gene is TRBJ1-4, the V gene TRBV7-8; D might be TRBD1 (5 bases). There are 15 residues in the CDR3. CDR1 SGHVS and CDR2 FQNEAQ come from the germline V gene. V lost 5 bases and J lost 7, with 17 bases in between. The CDR3 coding sequence is TGTGCCAGCAGCACAGGAGCAGGGAAGGGTGAAAAACTGTTTTTT. Encoded protein: CASSTGAGKGEKLFF.

This clone was observed at least ten times. The genes are TRBV6-1 and TRBJ2-7, with D possibly TRBD1 on 6 matching bases. CDR3 length: 14 amino acids. Germline CDR1 is MNHNS and CDR2 is SASEGT. V gave up 0 bases and J gave up 1 base, with 7 bases separating them. In DNA form, the CDR3 reads TGTGCCAGCAGTGAAGCCGGGACATCCTACGAGCAGTACTTC. It specifies CASSEAGTSYEQYF.

This clone appeared once. The chain carries TRBV3-1 (or the pseudogene TRBV3-2) and TRBJ2-5; a weak D match, TRBD2 (5 bases). The V gene's germline CDR1 is LGHDT and CDR2 YNNKEL (reference sequence). V gave up 8 bases and J gave up 4 bases, with 20 bases separating them. This CDR3 is 15 amino acids long. Here the CDR3 reads CASGRPGEVGETQYF. The CDR3 DNA reads as TGTGCCAGCGGGCGCCCCGGGGAAGTAGGAGAGACCCAGTACTTC.

The J gene is TRBJ2-3, the V gene TRBV3-1 (or the pseudogene TRBV3-2), with D unclear. V was clipped by 1 base and J by 0 bases, with 8 bases between them. Per germline, CDR1 LGHDT and CDR2 YNNKEL (reference sequence). The CDR3 length is 15 residues. For the CDR3, the DNA is TGTGCCAGCAGCCAAGGAGCGCGAAGCACAGATACGCAGTATTTT. This encodes CASSQGARSTDTQYF.

This clone has more than one count but fewer than ten. This sequence joins TRBV29-1 and TRBJ2-1; D gene ambiguous. The CDR3 sequence is 10 residues long. Trimming shortened V by 7 bases and J by 4 bases, and 5 bases separated the two germline ends. Germline CDR1 and CDR2: SQVTM and ANQGSEA. CDR3 residues: CSAHYNEQFF. CDR3 sequence (DNA): TGCAGCGCACATTACAATGAGCAGTTCTTC.

V usage is TRBV11-2 and J usage is TRBJ2-1; 7 bases are shared with TRBD2. Germline CDR1 and CDR2: SGHAT and FQNNGV. V lost 5 bases and J lost 10; bases outside the gene matches: 8. The CDR3 spans 13 residues. The CDR3 spells CASSQGLRGEQFF. The CDR3 DNA reads as TGTGCCAGCAGCCAGGGACTACGGGGAGAGCAGTTCTTC. Full variable domain (rest looked up from reference TRBV11-2 and TRBJ2-1): EAGVAQSPRYKIIEKRQSVAFWCNPISGHATLYWYQQILGQGPKLLIQFQNNGVVDDSQLPKDRFSAERLKGVDSTLKIQPAKLEDSAVYLCASSQGLRGEQFFGPGTRLTVL.